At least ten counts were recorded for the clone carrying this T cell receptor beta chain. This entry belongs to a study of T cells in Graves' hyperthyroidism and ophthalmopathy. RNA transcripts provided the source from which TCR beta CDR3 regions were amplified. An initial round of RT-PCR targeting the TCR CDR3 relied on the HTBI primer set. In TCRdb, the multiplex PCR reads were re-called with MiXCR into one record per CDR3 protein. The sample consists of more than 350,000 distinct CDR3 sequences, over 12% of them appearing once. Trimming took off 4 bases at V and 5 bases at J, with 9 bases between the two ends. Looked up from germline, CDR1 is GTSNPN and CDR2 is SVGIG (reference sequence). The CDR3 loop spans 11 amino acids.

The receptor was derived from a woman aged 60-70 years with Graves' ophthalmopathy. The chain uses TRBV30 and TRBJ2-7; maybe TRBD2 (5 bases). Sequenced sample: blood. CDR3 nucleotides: TGTGCCTGGAAAGTAGCGCACGAGCAGTACTTC. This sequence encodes CAWKVAHEQYF.